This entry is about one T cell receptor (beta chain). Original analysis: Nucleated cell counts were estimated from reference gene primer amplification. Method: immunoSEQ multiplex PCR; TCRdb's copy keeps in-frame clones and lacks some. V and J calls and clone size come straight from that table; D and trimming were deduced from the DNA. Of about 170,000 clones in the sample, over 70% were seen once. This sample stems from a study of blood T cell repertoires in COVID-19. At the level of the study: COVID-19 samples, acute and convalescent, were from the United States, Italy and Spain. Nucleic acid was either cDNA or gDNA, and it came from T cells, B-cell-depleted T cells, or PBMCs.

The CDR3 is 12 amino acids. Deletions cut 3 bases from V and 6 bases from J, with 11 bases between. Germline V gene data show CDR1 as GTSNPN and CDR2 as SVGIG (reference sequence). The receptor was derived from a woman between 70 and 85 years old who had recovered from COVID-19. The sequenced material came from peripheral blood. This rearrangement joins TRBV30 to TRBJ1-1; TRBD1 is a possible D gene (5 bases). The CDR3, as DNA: TGTGCCTGGAGCCCCGGGGGGGCTGAAGCTTTCTTT. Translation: CAWSPGGAEAFF.